The next 2 T cell receptor beta chains were all read from a single sample in a study of beta chain features in type 1 diabetes. Regarding the study as a whole: In every one of the four CD4+ subsets, TCRB CDR3s were moderately but significantly shorter in Type 1 diabetes patients.

These TCRs are of unknown antigen specificity. Isolated RNA was reverse transcribed in full, so expressed TCRB transcripts were sequenced. Sequencing was performed with immunoSEQ multiplex PCR; in TCRdb, only in-frame clones are kept and a portion is missing. The table has around 360,000 clones, around 12% seen once; the top ten hold around 0.01%. Sequenced: naive CD4+ T cells from blood. These receptors all stem from a young woman with type 1 diabetes.

CDR3 sequence: CASSKTSGRDTDTQYF. The CDR3 DNA is TGTGCCAGCAGCAAAACTAGCGGGAGGGACACAGATACGCAGTATTTT. The rearrangement links TRBV7-9 to TRBJ2-3, with 13 bases that match TRBD2. CDR1 SEHNR and CDR2 FQNEAQ come from the germline V gene (reference sequence). V lost 5 bases and J lost 2; bases outside the gene matches: 4. CDR3 length equals 16 residues.

The chain joins TRBV7-2 to TRBJ2-2; 7 bases fit TRBD2. Germline CDR1 is SGHTA and CDR2 is FQGNSA. CDR3 length: 16 amino acids. J was trimmed by 3 bases and V by 2 bases; bases with no gene match: 6. The CDR3: CASSLIGGWDTGELFF. The CDR3 DNA follows: TGTGCCAGCAGCTTAATCGGGGGGTGGGACACCGGGGAGCTGTTTTTT.